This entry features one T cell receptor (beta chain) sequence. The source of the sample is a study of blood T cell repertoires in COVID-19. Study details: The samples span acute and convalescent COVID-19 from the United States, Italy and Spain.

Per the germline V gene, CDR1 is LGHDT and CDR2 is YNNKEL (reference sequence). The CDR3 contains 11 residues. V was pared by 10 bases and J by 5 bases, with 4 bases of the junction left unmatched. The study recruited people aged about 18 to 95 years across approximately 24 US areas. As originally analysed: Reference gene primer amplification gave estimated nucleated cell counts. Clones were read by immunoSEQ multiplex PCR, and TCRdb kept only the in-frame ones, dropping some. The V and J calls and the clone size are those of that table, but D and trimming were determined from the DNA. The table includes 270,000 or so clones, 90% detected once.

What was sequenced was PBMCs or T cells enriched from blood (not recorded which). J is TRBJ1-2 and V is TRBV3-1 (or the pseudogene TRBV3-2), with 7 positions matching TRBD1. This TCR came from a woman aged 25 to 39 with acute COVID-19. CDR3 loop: CATTGVYGYTF. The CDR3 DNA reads TGTGCCACAACAGGGGTTTATGGCTACACCTTC.